What follows are 15 T cell receptor beta chains derived from one specimen sequenced in a study of cytomegalovirus exposure and HLA in healthy donors (dated by TCRdb to 2017 to 2019). Library construction relied on the immunoSEQ multiplex PCR assay. For the multiplex PCR, a mixture combining 60 forward primers for TCR Vbeta segments and 13 reverse primers for TCR Jbeta segments was used. The immuneACCESS repertoire file appears here via TCRdb, limited to in-frame rearrangements. These files lack a portion of the clones; in checked studies, under half of the deficit traces to unresolved V genes, and the cause of the others is not known. The sample yields about 170,000 clones; about 75% were counted once. The ten largest make up around 0.96% of the sample. Sequencing input: PBMCs. The source of these receptors is a woman in her forties or fifties in good health and CMV-seropositive.

In its sample, this clone was seen once. The chain couples TRBV7-2 to TRBJ2-1; 9 bases are a match to TRBD1. Germline CDR1 SGHTA, CDR2 FQGNSA. Trimming removed 5 bases from V and 5 bases from J; junction bases left unmatched: 4. CDR3 length: 14 amino acids. The CDR3 spells CASSIGTGNNEQFF. As DNA, the CDR3 is TGTGCCAGCAGCATAGGGACAGGGAACAATGAGCAGTTCTTC. The full variable domain, rest sourced from reference TRBV7-2 and TRBJ2-1, is GAGVSQSPSNKVTEKGKDVELRCDPISGHTALYWYRQSLGQGLEFLIYFQGNSAPDKSGLPSDRFSAERTGGSVSTLTIQRTQQEDSAVYLCASSIGTGNNEQFFGPGTRLTVL.

V gene TRBV18 combines with J gene TRBJ1-3; 7 bases are shared with TRBD1. With 5 bases clipped from V and 2 bases from J, the junction kept 9 bases outside the gene matches. Per the germline V gene, CDR1 is KGHSH and CDR2 is LQKENI. The length of the CDR3 is 16 residues. The CDR3 sequence is CASSVTGDPAGNTIYF. The CDR3 region has the DNA TGTGCCAGCTCAGTAACAGGGGACCCGGCTGGAAACACCATATATTTT.

The V gene is TRBV10-3, the J gene TRBJ2-7; 8 nucleotides align to TRBD2. The V segment lost 4 bases and the J segment 0 bases; nucleotides outside the gene matches: 8. CDR3 length equals 16 residues. Germline CDR1 ENHRY, CDR2 SYGVKD. CDR3 region: CAISGPRGGSSYEQYF. The CDR3 DNA reads TGTGCCATCAGTGGTCCCCGGGGGGGGAGCTCCTACGAGCAGTACTTC.

This clone has a single count. The chain is built from TRBV5-1 and TRBJ1-5; TRBD1 might be the D (5 bases). The ends were cut back, 4 bases at V and 4 bases at J, with 12 bases in the middle. The V gene's germline CDR1 is SGHRS and CDR2 YFSETQ. The CDR3 runs to 14 residues. Written as DNA, the CDR3 is TGCGCCAGCAGCCCGTGGGGGGGGAATCAGCCCCAGCATTTT. This translates into CASSPWGGNQPQHF.

In this sample, this clone turned up a few times. The chain combines TRBV5-4 with TRBJ2-2; D is unclear. Deletions cut 0 bases from V and 5 bases from J, with 5 bases between. This CDR3 has 13 amino acids. From germline, CDR1 is SGHNT and CDR2 YYREEE (reference sequence). The CDR3 reads CASSLDPTGELFF. The CDR3 DNA reads TGTGCCAGCAGCTTGGATCCGACCGGGGAGCTGTTTTTT.

This clone was picked up one time. The chain couples TRBV5-4 to TRBJ2-3; 10 nucleotides agree with TRBD2. After removal of 4 bases from V and 4 bases from J, the junction contained 15 bases not matched to a gene. The germline V gene encodes CDR1 SGHNT and CDR2 YYREEE (reference sequence). The CDR3 contains 18 residues. The CDR3 region has the DNA TGTGCCAGCAGCACCCCACCCGGGACTAGCGTTGAATCAGATACGCAGTATTTT. This gives the protein CASSTPPGTSVESDTQYF.

The rearrangement links TRBV28 to TRBJ1-5; D is uncertain. V lost 8 bases and J lost 5, with 10 bases in between. The germline gives CDR1 MDHEN, CDR2 SYDVKM. This CDR3 is built from 12 residues. CDR3 in amino acids: CASGEGDQPQHF. The CDR3 DNA follows: TGTGCCAGCGGGGAGGGCGATCAGCCCCAGCATTTT.

This clone turned up a few times. V and J are TRBV29-1 and TRBJ2-7; 10 bases are shared with TRBD1. From germline, CDR1 is SQVTM and CDR2 ANQGSEA. This CDR3 region has 14 residues. V was pared by 6 bases and J by 2 bases, with 7 bases of the junction left unmatched. The CDR3 DNA reads as TGCAGCGTAACTCCCGGGACAGGGGCCTACGAGCAGTACTTC. Its translation is CSVTPGTGAYEQYF.

The chain employs TRBV28 and TRBJ2-1; 8 nucleotides agree with TRBD1. The CDR3 is 15 residues long. Germline lookup yields CDR1 MDHEN and CDR2 SYDVKM. Losses at the gene ends were 8 bases for V and 3 bases for J; bases not matched to a gene: 9. The CDR3 region is CASSLTGTGYNEQFF. CDR3 sequence (DNA): TGTGCCAGCTCTCTTACCGGGACAGGCTACAATGAGCAGTTCTTC.

This clone was observed a single time. The CDR3 sequence: CASSPSSGNTIYF. The CDR3 DNA reads as TGTGCCAGCAGCCCCTCTTCTGGAAACACCATATATTTT. J is TRBJ1-3 and V is TRBV13; D uncertain. Trimming stripped 5 bases from V and 1 base from J, with 6 bases between. CDR3 length equals 13 residues. Germline CDR1 PRHDT, CDR2 FYEKMQ (reference sequence).

The chain recombines TRBV12-5 with TRBJ2-2, with 7 positions matching TRBD2. The CDR3 length is 14 residues. Trimming at V came to 10 bases and at J to 6 bases, leaving 11 bases not matched to a gene. Germline CDR1 LGHNT, CDR2 FRNRAP. The CDR3 sequence is CATAGRALAGELFF. In DNA, the CDR3 is TGTGCTACTGCGGGGAGGGCCTTGGCCGGGGAGCTGTTTTTT. The full variable domain, with the rest looked up from reference TRBV12-5 and TRBJ2-2, is DARVTQTPRHKVTEMGQEVTMRCQPILGHNTVFWYRQTMMQGLELLAYFRNRAPLDDSGMPKDRFSAEMPDATLATLKIQPSEPRDSAVYFCATAGRALAGELFFGEGSRLTVL.

There are a few counts of this clone. V and J are TRBV29-1 and TRBJ2-3, with D unclear. This CDR3 has 12 amino acids. The ends were cut back, 1 base at V and 3 bases at J, with 5 bases in the middle. The germline V gene has CDR1 SQVTM and CDR2 ANQGSEA. The CDR3: CSVEVLTDTQYF. CDR3 DNA: TGCAGCGTTGAAGTCTTAACAGATACGCAGTATTTT.

As to this clone: This CDR3 is also generated by other DNA sequences in the sample. The chain recombines TRBV19 with TRBJ2-2; TRBD1 matches at 7 bases. The germline CDR1 and CDR2 sequences are LNHDA and SQIVND (reference sequence). This CDR3 spans 15 amino acids. J gave up 0 bases and V 5 bases, and 3 bases lay outside the gene matches. This CDR3 is CASSLGQTNTGELFF. In DNA form, the CDR3 reads TGTGCCAGTAGTTTGGGACAGACGAACACCGGGGAGCTGTTTTTT.

This chain uses TRBV7-9 with TRBJ2-2, with D possibly being TRBD2 (5 bases). Germline values: CDR1 SEHNR, CDR2 FQNEAQ (reference sequence). The CDR3 is 14 residues long. This CDR3 reads CAGGLLPRTGELFF. The CDR3 DNA reads as TGTGCAGGAGGACTCCTCCCCCGAACCGGGGAGCTGTTTTTT.

The V and J genes are TRBV2 and TRBJ2-7; 8 bases align to TRBD1. Trimming cost V 7 bases and J 2 bases; bases outside gene matches: 13. This CDR3 comprises 16 residues. CDR1 and CDR2 from the germline V gene are SNHLY and FYNNEI. The CDR3 DNA is TGTGCCAGCAAACGGTATGGACAGGGTCACCCCTACGAGCAGTACTTC. This sequence encodes CASKRYGQGHPYEQYF. Using reference TRBV2 and TRBJ2-7 for the parts outside the CDR3, the full variable domain is EPEVTQTPSHQVTQMGQEVILRCVPISNHLYFYWYRQILGQKVEFLVSFYNNEISEKSEIFDDQFSVERPDGSNFTLKIRSTKLEDSAMYFCASKRYGQGHPYEQYFGPGTRLTVT.